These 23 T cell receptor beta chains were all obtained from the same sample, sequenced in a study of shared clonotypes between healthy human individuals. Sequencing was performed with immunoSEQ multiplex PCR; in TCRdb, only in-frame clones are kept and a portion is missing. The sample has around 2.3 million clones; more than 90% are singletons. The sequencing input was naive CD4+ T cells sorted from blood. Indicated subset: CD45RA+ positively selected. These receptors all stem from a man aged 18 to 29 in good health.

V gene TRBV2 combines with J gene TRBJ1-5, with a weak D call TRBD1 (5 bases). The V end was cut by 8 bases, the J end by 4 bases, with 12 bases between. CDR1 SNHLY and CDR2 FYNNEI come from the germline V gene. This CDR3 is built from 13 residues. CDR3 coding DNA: TGTGCCAGCGGGAGGGAGGGGAATCAGCCCCAGCATTTT. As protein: CASGREGNQPQHF.

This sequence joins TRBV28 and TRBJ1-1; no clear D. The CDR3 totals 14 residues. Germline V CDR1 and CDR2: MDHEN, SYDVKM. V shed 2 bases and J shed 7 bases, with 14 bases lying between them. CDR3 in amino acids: CASSLNRIAGEAFF. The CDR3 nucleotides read TGTGCCAGCAGTTTAAATCGTATCGCGGGTGAAGCTTTCTTT.

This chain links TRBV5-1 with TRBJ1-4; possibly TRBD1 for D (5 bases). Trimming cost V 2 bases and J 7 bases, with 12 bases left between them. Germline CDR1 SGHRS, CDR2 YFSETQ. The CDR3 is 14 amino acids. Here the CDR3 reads CASSFAGLFEKLFF. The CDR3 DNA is TGCGCCAGCAGCTTCGCAGGGCTATTTGAAAAACTGTTTTTT.

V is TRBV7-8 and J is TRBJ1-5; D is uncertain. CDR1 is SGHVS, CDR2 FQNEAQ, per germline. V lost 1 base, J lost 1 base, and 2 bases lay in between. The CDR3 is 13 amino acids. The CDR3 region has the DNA TGTGCCAGCAGCTTAGTCAGCAATCAGCCCCAGCATTTT. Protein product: CASSLVSNQPQHF.

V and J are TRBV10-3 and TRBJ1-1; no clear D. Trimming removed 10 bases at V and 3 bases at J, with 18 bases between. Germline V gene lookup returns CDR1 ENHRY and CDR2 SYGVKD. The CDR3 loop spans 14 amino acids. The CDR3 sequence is CATLKSTGDTEAFF. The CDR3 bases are TGTGCCACCTTAAAATCCACGGGTGACACTGAAGCTTTCTTT.

The CDR3 reads CASGFSLAGARETQYF. Written as DNA, the CDR3 is TGTGCTAGTGGTTTTTCCCTAGCGGGAGCTCGGGAGACCCAGTACTTC. The V and J genes are TRBV12-5 and TRBJ2-5; TRBD2 agrees at 10 bases. Germline-derived CDR1 and CDR2 are LGHNT and FRNRAP. V trimming: 3 bases; J trimming: 5 bases; junction bases outside the gene matches: 9. CDR3 size: 16 residues. The full variable domain, with the rest looked up from reference TRBV12-5 and TRBJ2-5, is DARVTQTPRHKVTEMGQEVTMRCQPILGHNTVFWYRQTMMQGLELLAYFRNRAPLDDSGMPKDRFSAEMPDATLATLKIQPSEPRDSAVYFCASGFSLAGARETQYFGPGTRLLVL.

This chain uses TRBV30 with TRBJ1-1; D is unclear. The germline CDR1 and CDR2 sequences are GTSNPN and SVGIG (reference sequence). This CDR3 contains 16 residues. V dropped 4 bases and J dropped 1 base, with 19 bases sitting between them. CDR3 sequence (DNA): TGTGCCTGGACTCTACCCCTGGGTGGGGAGAACACTGAAGCTTTCTTT. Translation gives CAWTLPLGGENTEAFF.

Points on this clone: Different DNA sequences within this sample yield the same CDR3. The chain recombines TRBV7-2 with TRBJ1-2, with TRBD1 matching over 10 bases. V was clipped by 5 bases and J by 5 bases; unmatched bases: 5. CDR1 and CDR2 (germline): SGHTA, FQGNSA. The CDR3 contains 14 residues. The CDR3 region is CASSPDRGGYGYTF. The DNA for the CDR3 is TGTGCCAGCAGCCCGGACAGGGGGGGATATGGCTACACCTTC.

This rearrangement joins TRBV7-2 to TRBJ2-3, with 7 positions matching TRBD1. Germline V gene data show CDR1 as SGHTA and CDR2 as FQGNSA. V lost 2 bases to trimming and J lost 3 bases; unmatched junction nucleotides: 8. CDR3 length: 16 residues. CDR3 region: CASSLSPAGGTDTQYF. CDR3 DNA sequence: TGTGCCAGCAGCTTAAGTCCGGCAGGGGGTACAGATACGCAGTATTTT.

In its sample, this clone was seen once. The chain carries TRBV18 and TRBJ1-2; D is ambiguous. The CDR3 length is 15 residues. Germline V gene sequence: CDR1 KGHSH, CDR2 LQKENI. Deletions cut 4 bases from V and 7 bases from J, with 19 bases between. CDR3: CASSRTQDEARGYTF. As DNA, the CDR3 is TGTGCCAGCTCACGGACCCAGGATGAGGCTCGTGGCTACACCTTC.

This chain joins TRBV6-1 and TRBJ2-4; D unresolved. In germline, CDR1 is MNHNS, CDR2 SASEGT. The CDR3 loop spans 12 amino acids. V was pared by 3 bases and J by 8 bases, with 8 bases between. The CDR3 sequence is CASSDGRDIQYF. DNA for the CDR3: TGTGCCAGCAGTGACGGTAGGGACATTCAGTACTTC.

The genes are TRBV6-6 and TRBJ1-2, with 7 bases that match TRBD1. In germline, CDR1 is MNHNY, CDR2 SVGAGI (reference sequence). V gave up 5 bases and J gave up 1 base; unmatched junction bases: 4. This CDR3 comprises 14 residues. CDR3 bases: TGTGCCAGCAGTAGACAGGGAGTTAACTATGGCTACACCTTC. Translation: CASSRQGVNYGYTF.

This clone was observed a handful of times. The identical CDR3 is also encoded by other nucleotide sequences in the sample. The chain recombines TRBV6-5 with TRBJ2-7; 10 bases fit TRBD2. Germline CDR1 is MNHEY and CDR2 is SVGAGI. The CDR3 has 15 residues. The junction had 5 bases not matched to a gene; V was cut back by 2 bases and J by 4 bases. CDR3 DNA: TGTGCCAGCAGTTACAGGGCTAGCGGGAGTTACGAGCAGTACTTC. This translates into CASSYRASGSYEQYF.

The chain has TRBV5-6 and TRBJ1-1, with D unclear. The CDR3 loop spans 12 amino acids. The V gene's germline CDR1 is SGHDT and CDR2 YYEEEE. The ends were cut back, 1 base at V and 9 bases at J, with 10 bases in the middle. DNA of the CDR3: TGTGCCAGCAGCTTGTTCGCAGCCAAAGCTTTCTTT. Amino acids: CASSLFAAKAFF.

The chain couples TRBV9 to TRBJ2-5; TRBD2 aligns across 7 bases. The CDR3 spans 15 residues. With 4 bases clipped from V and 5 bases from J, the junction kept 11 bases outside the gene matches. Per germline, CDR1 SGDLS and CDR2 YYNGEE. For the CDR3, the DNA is TGTGCCAGCAGCTTTGAGGCGGGAGTCGTTGAGACCCAGTACTTC. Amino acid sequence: CASSFEAGVVETQYF.

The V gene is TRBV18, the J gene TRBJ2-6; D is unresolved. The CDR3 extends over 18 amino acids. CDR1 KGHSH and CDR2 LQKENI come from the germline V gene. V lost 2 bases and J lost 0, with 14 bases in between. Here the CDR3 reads CASSPWPVSPSGANVLTF. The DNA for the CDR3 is TGTGCCAGCTCACCATGGCCCGTCTCCCCCTCTGGGGCCAACGTCCTGACTTTC.

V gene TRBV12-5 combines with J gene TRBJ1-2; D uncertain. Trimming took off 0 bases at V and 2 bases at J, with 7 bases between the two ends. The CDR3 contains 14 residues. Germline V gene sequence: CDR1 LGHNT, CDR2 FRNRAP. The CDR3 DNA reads TGTGCTAGTGGTTTGGTACCTCGGAACTATGGCTACACCTTC. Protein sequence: CASGLVPRNYGYTF.

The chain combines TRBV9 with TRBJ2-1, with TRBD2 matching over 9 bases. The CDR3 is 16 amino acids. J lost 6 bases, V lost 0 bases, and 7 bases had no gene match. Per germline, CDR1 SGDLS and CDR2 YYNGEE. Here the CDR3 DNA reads TGTGCCAGCAGCGTAGAACCAGCGGGAGGAGTCAATGAGCAGTTCTTC. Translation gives CASSVEPAGGVNEQFF.

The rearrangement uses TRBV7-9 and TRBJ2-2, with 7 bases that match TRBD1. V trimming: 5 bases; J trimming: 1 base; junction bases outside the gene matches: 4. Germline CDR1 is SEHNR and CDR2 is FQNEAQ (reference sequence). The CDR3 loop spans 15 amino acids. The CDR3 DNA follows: TGTGCCAGCAGCATCCGACAGGGGAACACCGGGGAGCTGTTTTTT. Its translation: CASSIRQGNTGELFF. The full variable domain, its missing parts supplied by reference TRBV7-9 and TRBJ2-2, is DTGVSQNPRHKITKRGQNVTFRCDPISEHNRLYWYRQTLGQGPEFLTYFQNEAQLEKSRLLSDRFSAERPKGSFSTLEIQRTEQGDSAMYLCASSIRQGNTGELFFGEGSRLTVL.

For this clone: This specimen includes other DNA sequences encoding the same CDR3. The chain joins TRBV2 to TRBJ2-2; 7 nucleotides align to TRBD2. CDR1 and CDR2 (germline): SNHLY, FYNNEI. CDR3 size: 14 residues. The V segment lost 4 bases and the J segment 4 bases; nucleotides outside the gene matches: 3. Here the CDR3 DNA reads TGTGCCAGCAGTGGCTCGGGGGGCACCGGGGAGCTGTTTTTT. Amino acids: CASSGSGGTGELFF.

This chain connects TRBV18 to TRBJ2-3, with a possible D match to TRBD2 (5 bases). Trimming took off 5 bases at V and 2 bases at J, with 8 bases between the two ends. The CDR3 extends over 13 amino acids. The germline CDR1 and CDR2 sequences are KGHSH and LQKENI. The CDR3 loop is CASSNGNTDTQYF. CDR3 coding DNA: TGTGCCAGCTCAAACGGGAACACAGATACGCAGTATTTT. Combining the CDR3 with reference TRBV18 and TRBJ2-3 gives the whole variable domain NAGVMQNPRHLVRRRGQEARLRCSPMKGHSHVYWYRQLPEEGLKFMVYLQKENIIDESGMPKERFSAEFPKEGPSILRIQQVVRGDSAAYFCASSNGNTDTQYFGPGTRLTVL.

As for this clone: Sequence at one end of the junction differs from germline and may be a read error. DNA of the CDR3: TGTGCTAGCAGCCGTACCGGGGGCTCCACAGATACGCAGTATTTT. Translating it yields CASSRTGGSTDTQYF. The chain joins TRBV7-7 to TRBJ2-3; D is possibly TRBD1 or TRBD2 (6 bases each). Germline CDR1 and CDR2: SSHAT and FNYEAQ (reference sequence). This CDR3 is 15 amino acids long.

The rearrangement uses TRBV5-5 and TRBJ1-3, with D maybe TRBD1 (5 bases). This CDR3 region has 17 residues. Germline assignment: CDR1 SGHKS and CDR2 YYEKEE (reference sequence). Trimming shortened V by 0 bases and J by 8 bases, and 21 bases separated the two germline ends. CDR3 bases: TGTGCCAGCAGCTTGGGACCCAGGGACTCCCCACGGGACACCATATATTTT. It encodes CASSLGPRDSPRDTIYF.